Below, one T cell receptor (beta chain) is given with its context. The antigen remains undetermined. This sample is drawn from a study of T cell responses to AZD1222 COVID-19 vaccine. Study results and caveats: At 160-218 and 743-854, vaccine-associated CD4 TCRs were dominant, and they spanned spike. Vaccination with two AZD1222 doses was followed by a rise in Spike-specific TCR breadth and depth.

Repertoires were generated with immunoSEQ multiplex PCR, while TCRdb's copy carries only in-frame clones and drops some. The table lists 130,000 to 150,000 clones, roughly 88% of them singletons. V gave up 4 bases and J gave up 8 bases, with 11 bases separating them. The germline CDR1 and CDR2 sequences are LNHDA and SQIVND (reference sequence). The length of the CDR3 is 12 residues. J is TRBJ1-1 and V is TRBV19; tentatively, D is TRBD1 (5 bases). Sequenced here: peripheral blood, sampled on day 0 of AZD1222 vaccination. The receptor was derived from an adult in good health. The CDR3 sequence: CASSKGLPEAFF. In DNA form, the CDR3 reads TGTGCCAGTAGTAAGGGGCTACCAGAAGCTTTCTTT.